This TCR beta chain is drawn from a study of blood T cell repertoires in COVID-19. About the study: The study drew acute and convalescent COVID-19 samples from the United States, Italy and Spain. Nucleic acid was either cDNA or gDNA, and it came from T cells, B-cell-depleted T cells, or PBMCs.

A note on this clone: Other DNA sequences in this sample translate to the same CDR3.

TCRdb keeps only in-frame clones here, not all; method: immunoSEQ multiplex PCR. The sample consists of approximately 240,000 clones, 82% of them appearing once. Germline loops: CDR1 SGHRS, CDR2 YFSETQ. This CDR3 is 14 amino acids long. Trimming left V 4 bases short and J 4 bases short, with 12 bases between. The sequence came from a woman aged 80 or over with active or convalescent COVID-19. The sequenced sample was peripheral blood. The genes are TRBV5-1 and TRBJ1-5, with D perhaps matching TRBD1 (5 bases). CDR3 sequence (DNA): TGCGCCAGCAGCCCCGACAGCCTAAATCAGCCCCAGCATTTT. It translates to CASSPDSLNQPQHF.